This passage covers 21 T cell receptor beta chains from one sample sequenced in a study of blood T cell repertoires in COVID-19. Measured with immunoSEQ multiplex PCR; TCRdb has only the in-frame clones, and not every one. The sample has approximately 300,000 clones; approximately 91% are singletons. Specimen: PBMCs or T cells enriched from blood (not recorded which). Every receptor here comes from a woman in her 30s who had been exposed to COVID-19.

The V call is TRBV4-1, the J call TRBJ1-2; a possible D gene is TRBD1 (6 bases). Germline V gene lookup returns CDR1 MGHRA and CDR2 YSYEKL. The length of the CDR3 is 15 residues. V gave up 6 bases and J gave up 8 bases, with 22 bases separating them. For the CDR3, the DNA is TGCGCCAGCAGGCCTTCCCCCGCACAGGGTCACGGCTACACCTTC. Encoded protein: CASRPSPAQGHGYTF.

This chain connects TRBV4-2 to TRBJ1-3, with D unclear. Germline CDR1 LGHNA, CDR2 YNFKEQ. Trimming removed 0 bases at V and 7 bases at J, with 10 bases between. There are 14 residues in the CDR3. DNA for the CDR3: TGTGCCAGCAGCCAAGATGACGAGGGTAACACCATATATTTT. This gives the protein CASSQDDEGNTIYF.

The chain combines TRBV7-6 with TRBJ2-5; no definite D call. In germline, CDR1 is SGHVS, CDR2 FNYEAQ. The CDR3 length is 15 residues. V was clipped by 4 bases and J by 1 base, with 13 bases between them. This CDR3 reads CASSSSTWAQETQYF. In nucleotides, the CDR3 is TGTGCCAGCAGCTCCTCGACATGGGCCCAAGAGACCCAGTACTTC.

This rearrangement joins TRBV30 to TRBJ1-5; the D gene is possibly TRBD1 (5 bases). This CDR3 region has 12 residues. Per germline, CDR1 GTSNPN and CDR2 SVGIG (reference sequence). Trimming pared 5 bases from V and 7 bases from J, leaving 12 bases between. Written as DNA, the CDR3 is TGTGCCTGGTCTCCCGGGGGGCAGCCCCAGCATTTT. Residues: CAWSPGGQPQHF. Supplemented by reference TRBV30 and TRBJ1-5, the full variable domain reads SQTIHQWPATLVQPVGSPLSLECTVEGTSNPNLYWYRQAAGRGLQLLFYSVGIGQISSEVPQNLSASRPQDRQFILSSKKLLLSDSGFYLCAWSPGGQPQHFGDGTRLSIL.

This clone appeared once. The V call is TRBV5-1, the J call TRBJ2-7; D is undetermined. Germline V gene lookup returns CDR1 SGHRS and CDR2 YFSETQ. Trimming took 0 bases from V and 2 from J, leaving 12 bases between them. The CDR3 covers 15 residues. CDR3 bases: TGCGCCAGCAGCTTGGCTCCAGATAATACCTACGAGCAGTACTTC. This codes for CASSLAPDNTYEQYF.

This chain connects TRBV25-1 to TRBJ2-7; D is perhaps TRBD1 (6 bases). The length of the CDR3 is 15 residues. Trimming stripped 5 bases from V and 5 bases from J, with 19 bases between. Germline lookup yields CDR1 MGHDK and CDR2 SYGVNS. Written as DNA, the CDR3 is TGTGCCAGCAGTCCAAACAGGGAGTGGACCAACGAGCAGTACTTC. Translating gives CASSPNREWTNEQYF.

This chain links TRBV5-8 with TRBJ2-5, with D perhaps matching TRBD2 (5 bases). The CDR3 loop spans 15 amino acids. Trimming shortened V by 1 base and J by 4 bases, and 14 bases separated the two germline ends. Germline-derived CDR1 and CDR2 are SGHTS and YDEGEE. The CDR3 nucleotides read TGTGCCAGCAGCTTGCACGTGAGGGTAGTAGAGACCCAGTACTTC. Residues: CASSLHVRVVETQYF.

The V and J genes are TRBV4-1 and TRBJ2-3, with 8 bases aligning to TRBD1. This CDR3 comprises 14 residues. Trimming at V came to 4 bases and at J to 3 bases, leaving 3 bases not matched to a gene. In germline, CDR1 is MGHRA, CDR2 YSYEKL. CDR3: CASSRQGITDTQYF. The CDR3, as DNA: TGCGCCAGCAGCCGACAGGGGATTACAGATACGCAGTATTTT.

The V and J genes are TRBV3-1 (or the pseudogene TRBV3-2) and TRBJ2-1; 9 bases match TRBD2. From germline, CDR1 is LGHDT and CDR2 YNNKEL (reference sequence). This CDR3 region has 14 residues. The ends lost 3 bases at V and 8 bases at J; junction bases unmatched: 5. The CDR3 region is CASSQGTSRHEQFF. The CDR3 nucleotides are TGTGCCAGCAGCCAGGGGACTAGCAGGCATGAGCAGTTCTTC.

The rearrangement joins TRBV27 to TRBJ2-5, with D unresolved. Trimming took 5 bases from V and 2 from J, leaving 21 bases between them. Germline V CDR1 and CDR2: MNHEY, SMNVEV (reference sequence). The CDR3 is made up of 17 amino acids. The CDR3 here is CASSPLSHSGLQETQYF. CDR3 DNA: TGTGCCAGCAGTCCCCTCTCCCACAGTGGTCTACAAGAGACCCAGTACTTC.

The chain recombines TRBV19 with TRBJ2-6; 10 positions match TRBD1. From germline, CDR1 is LNHDA and CDR2 SQIVND (reference sequence). After removal of 8 bases from V and 1 base from J, the junction contained 17 bases not matched to a gene. The CDR3 totals 20 residues. The CDR3 reads CASRKRLPGQGPSGANVLTF. In DNA form, the CDR3 reads TGTGCCAGTCGAAAGAGACTACCGGGACAGGGGCCATCTGGGGCCAACGTCCTGACTTTC.

The chain's CDR3 is CASSLAHSGQAYEQYF. The CDR3 bases are TGCGCCAGCAGCTTGGCTCATTCGGGACAGGCCTACGAGCAGTACTTC. The chain joins TRBV5-1 to TRBJ2-7; 8 bases fit TRBD1. The CDR3 consists of 16 residues. Trimming removed 0 bases from V and 2 bases from J; junction bases left unmatched: 7. Germline CDR1 SGHRS, CDR2 YFSETQ.

This clone is a singleton in its sample. CDR3 sequence reads: CASSFRGNEQYF. The CDR3 DNA reads TGTGCCAGCAGCTTCAGGGGCAACGAGCAGTACTTC. The rearrangement joins TRBV7-6 to TRBJ2-7; D is perhaps TRBD1 (6 bases). V was cut by 3 bases and J by 5 bases, with 8 bases left in between. This CDR3 comprises 12 residues. CDR1 is SGHVS, CDR2 FNYEAQ, per germline.

V gene TRBV12-5 combines with J gene TRBJ2-7, with 9 bases matching TRBD1. The V gene's germline CDR1 is LGHNT and CDR2 FRNRAP. The trim removed 5 bases at V and 5 bases at J, leaving 7 bases unmatched. This CDR3 comprises 14 residues. The DNA of the CDR3 is TGTGCTAGTGGTCTAGGGACAGGGTGGAACGAGCAGTACTTC. As protein: CASGLGTGWNEQYF.

The chain recombines TRBV5-1 with TRBJ1-1; D is unresolved. CDR1 and CDR2 from the germline V gene are SGHRS and YFSETQ. V dropped 6 bases and J dropped 0 bases, with 15 bases sitting between them. The CDR3 extends over 15 amino acids. The CDR3 DNA is TGCGCCAGCAAACCCGTCTTCACGGTGAACACTGAAGCTTTCTTT. Translating it yields CASKPVFTVNTEAFF.

This chain links TRBV9 with TRBJ1-3; D unclear. The germline V gene has CDR1 SGDLS and CDR2 YYNGEE. The CDR3 has 14 residues. With 0 bases removed from V and 3 bases from J, the gap between germline ends came to 7 bases. The CDR3 DNA follows: TGTGCCAGCAGCGTAGGAGGGTATGGAAACACCATATATTTT. It yields the protein CASSVGGYGNTIYF.

V is TRBV9 and J is TRBJ2-3; 8 bases align to TRBD2. Looked up from germline, CDR1 is SGDLS and CDR2 is YYNGEE. Unmatched junction bases numbered 10, after V lost 6 bases and J lost 1 base. The CDR3 length is 16 residues. CDR3 protein: CASTPRSGGGTDTQYF. In DNA, the CDR3 is TGTGCCAGCACCCCGCGGTCGGGGGGGGGCACAGATACGCAGTATTTT.

This clone was detected once. The chain is built from TRBV6-6 and TRBJ1-1; no firm D call. The CDR3 is made up of 14 amino acids. V shed 1 base and J shed 3 bases, with 9 bases lying between them. Germline-derived CDR1 and CDR2 are MNHNY and SVGAGI (reference sequence). In DNA form, the CDR3 reads TGTGCCAGCAGTTACTTCGGGGAAGACACTGAAGCTTTCTTT. It codes for CASSYFGEDTEAFF.

V gene TRBV19 combines with J gene TRBJ1-5, with 10 bases that match TRBD1. J was trimmed by 7 bases and V by 9 bases; bases with no gene match: 15. CDR1 is LNHDA and CDR2 is SQIVND in the germline V gene (reference sequence). The CDR3 is 16 amino acids. The CDR3: CASHPTGTGVWQPQHF. CDR3 bases: TGTGCCAGCCATCCCACCGGGACAGGGGTCTGGCAGCCCCAGCATTTT. The full variable domain, its missing parts supplied by reference TRBV19 and TRBJ1-5, is DGGITQSPKYLFRKEGQNVTLSCEQNLNHDAMYWYRQDPGQGLRLIYYSQIVNDFQKGDIAEGYSVSREKKESFPLTVTSAQKNPTAFYLCASHPTGTGVWQPQHFGDGTRLSIL.

This clone was seen just once. The V call is TRBV2, the J call TRBJ2-7, with D tentatively TRBD2 (6 bases). Trimming removed 1 base at V and 8 bases at J, with 12 bases between. The CDR3 covers 13 residues. Germline loops: CDR1 SNHLY, CDR2 FYNNEI. CDR3 sequence: CASSEGFAGKQYF. CDR3 nucleotides: TGTGCCAGCAGTGAAGGATTTGCGGGGAAGCAGTACTTC.

V is TRBV3-1 (or the pseudogene TRBV3-2) and J is TRBJ1-3; 9 bases map to TRBD1. Per germline, CDR1 LGHDT and CDR2 YNNKEL (reference sequence). The V and J ends lost 0 bases and 4 bases, in that order; junction bases with no gene match: 10. The CDR3 covers 18 residues. The CDR3 loop is CASSQDNFLGQGGNTIYF. In DNA form, the CDR3 reads TGTGCCAGCAGCCAAGATAATTTTCTCGGACAGGGGGGAAACACCATATATTTT.